The 10 T cell receptor beta chains below were found in one sample sequenced in a study of cytomegalovirus exposure and HLA in healthy donors (dated by TCRdb to 2017 to 2019). Library generation was performed with the immunoSEQ multiplex PCR assay. For the multiplex PCR, a mixture combining 60 forward primers for TCR Vbeta segments and 13 reverse primers for TCR Jbeta segments was used. The table comes from immuneACCESS by way of TCRdb, which keeps in-frame sequences with V and J called. Part of the clones is missing from these tables; in studies checked, under half for an unresolved V gene and the rest for unknown reasons. The sample data list about 140,000 clones, and over 60% of these were observed just once. The top ten constitute about 3.1% of the sample. The sequencing sample was made of PBMCs. The receptors stem from a male donor in good health and CMV-seronegative.

About this clone: This sample also contains other DNA sequences that code for the same CDR3. This chain joins TRBV15 and TRBJ2-3; TRBD2 matches 16 bases. With V trimmed by 3 bases and J by 1 base, 10 bases remained unmatched. Germline V gene sequence: CDR1 LNHNV, CDR2 YYDKDF (reference sequence). This CDR3 contains 20 residues. The CDR3 spells CATSRGAGLAGGYRTDTQYF. CDR3 coding DNA: TGTGCCACCAGCAGGGGGGCGGGACTAGCGGGAGGGTACCGCACAGATACGCAGTATTTT.

The chain links TRBV29-1 to TRBJ1-5; a weak D match, TRBD1 (6 bases). Germline values: CDR1 SQVTM, CDR2 ANQGSEA. V shed 5 bases and J shed 7 bases, with 12 bases lying between them. This CDR3 spans 12 amino acids. CDR3 nucleotide sequence: TGCAGCGTTCAACAGGGTAACCAGCCCCAGCATTTT. Its protein is CSVQQGNQPQHF.

The V gene is TRBV10-3, the J gene TRBJ2-2, with 7 bases that match TRBD1. With 3 bases clipped from V and 4 bases from J, the junction kept 8 bases outside the gene matches. CDR1 and CDR2 from the germline V gene are ENHRY and SYGVKD. The CDR3 totals 16 residues. The CDR3 bases are TGTGCCATCAGTGAAGTTCAACAGGGGTCCACCGGGGAGCTGTTTTTT. Amino acids: CAISEVQQGSTGELFF.

This rearrangement joins TRBV25-1 to TRBJ2-3; 7 nucleotides line up with TRBD1. Germline V gene lookup returns CDR1 MGHDK and CDR2 SYGVNS. V lost 3 bases to trimming and J lost 2 bases; unmatched junction nucleotides: 8. This CDR3 comprises 16 residues. The CDR3 nucleotides are TGTGCCAGCAGTGAGGGTTCCAGGGGGTCCACAGATACGCAGTATTTT. This codes for CASSEGSRGSTDTQYF.

The chain uses TRBV7-2 and TRBJ1-1, with 7 bases lining up with TRBD1. V was clipped by 5 bases and J by 7 bases; unmatched bases: 4. CDR3 length: 12 amino acids. Germline lookup yields CDR1 SGHTA and CDR2 FQGNSA. This chain's CDR3 is CASSRRQGEAFF. The DNA for the CDR3 is TGTGCCAGCAGCAGACGACAGGGTGAAGCTTTCTTT. Together with reference TRBV7-2 and TRBJ1-1, the CDR3 gives the full variable domain: GAGVSQSPSNKVTEKGKDVELRCDPISGHTALYWYRQSLGQGLEFLIYFQGNSAPDKSGLPSDRFSAERTGGSVSTLTIQRTQQEDSAVYLCASSRRQGEAFFGQGTRLTVV.

The rearrangement joins TRBV7-6 to TRBJ2-5, with 9 bases matching TRBD1. CDR3 length: 16 residues. Germline loops: CDR1 SGHVS, CDR2 FNYEAQ. The junction had 9 bases not matched to a gene; V was cut back by 5 bases and J by 2 bases. The CDR3 DNA is TGTGCCAGCAGCGCCCGACAGGGGGAAATACAAGAGACCCAGTACTTC. It translates to CASSARQGEIQETQYF.

The V and J genes are TRBV9 and TRBJ1-1; 8 bases map to TRBD1. V dropped 4 bases and J dropped 4; count of bases not matched to a gene: 12. Germline loops: CDR1 SGDLS, CDR2 YYNGEE. This CDR3 has 16 residues. The CDR3 nucleotides are TGTGCCAGCAGCACCAACCCCAGGGGGCACGGCACTGAAGCTTTCTTT. Translated: CASSTNPRGHGTEAFF.

This chain connects TRBV6-5 to TRBJ1-2; a weak D match, TRBD1 (5 bases). V was clipped by 1 base and J by 5 bases, with 14 bases between them. Per the germline V gene, CDR1 is MNHEY and CDR2 is SVGAGI. CDR3 length: 15 residues. The CDR3 DNA reads TGTGCCAGCAGTTACTACGCAGGGTCGGGTTATGGCTACACCTTC. This codes for CASSYYAGSGYGYTF.

J is TRBJ2-3 and V is TRBV7-9; TRBD2 matches 7 bases. This CDR3 region has 15 residues. Germline values: CDR1 SEHNR, CDR2 FQNEAQ (reference sequence). V gave up 1 base and J gave up 5 bases; unmatched junction bases: 6. Here the CDR3 reads CASSLETGGVDTQYF. In DNA, the CDR3 is TGTGCCAGCAGCTTAGAGACGGGAGGTGTAGATACGCAGTATTTT.

This clone came up a few times. V is TRBV2 and J is TRBJ2-5, with a possible D match to TRBD2 (6 bases). The CDR3 is made up of 14 amino acids. V gave up 4 bases and J gave up 3 bases, with 12 bases separating them. The germline CDR1 and CDR2 sequences are SNHLY and FYNNEI. DNA for the CDR3: TGTGCCAGCAGTGTTGGGGCGGGAAAAGAGACCCAGTACTTC. Translated: CASSVGAGKETQYF.